The next 27 T cell receptor beta chains were all read from a single sample in a study of T cell responses to AZD1222 COVID-19 vaccine (dated by TCRdb to the early 2020s). This sample's time point label indicates: about 28 days (+/-7) after the second vaccine dose. In the paper's terms, the treatment or condition label means: meningococcal conjugate vaccine given as trial control. Library creation used the immunoSEQ multiplex PCR assay. The immuneACCESS repertoire file appears here via TCRdb, limited to in-frame rearrangements. These files lack a portion of the clones; in checked studies, under half of the deficit traces to unresolved V genes, and the cause of the others is not known. The sample contains 180,000 or so clones, 85% to 95% of them found a single time. The top ten clones comprise 0.8% to 1.3% of the sample. The sample in question was peripheral blood, obtained 28 days after the second dose of the MenACWY control vaccine. The receptors were gathered from an adult who received the MenACWY meningococcal vaccine as a control.

The chain combines TRBV28 with TRBJ2-7, with a possible D match to TRBD1 (6 bases). The CDR3 is 15 residues long. CDR1 is MDHEN and CDR2 is SYDVKM in the germline V gene. V was clipped by 2 bases and J by 3 bases, with 14 bases between them. CDR3 nucleotide sequence: TGTGCCAGCAGTTTAGGTGGGACAAGACGCTACGAGCAGTACTTC. It is translated as CASSLGGTRRYEQYF.

This chain uses TRBV9 with TRBJ2-2; 8 bases are a match to TRBD1. CDR3 length: 16 amino acids. Germline trimming cut 5 bases from V and 0 bases from J; bases unmatched to any gene: 6. Germline CDR1 and CDR2: SGDLS and YYNGEE. CDR3: CASRAGQGTNTGELFF. CDR3 bases: TGTGCCAGCAGGGCAGGACAGGGAACGAACACCGGGGAGCTGTTTTTT.

Here the CDR3 DNA reads TGTGCCAGCAGTTTCGGGGGGCTGGTTGGCTACACCTTC. It encodes CASSFGGLVGYTF. J is TRBJ1-2 and V is TRBV12-3 or TRBV12-4; tentatively, D is TRBD1 (6 bases). CDR3 length: 13 residues. Trimming stripped 3 bases from V and 7 bases from J, with 12 bases between.

The genes are TRBV10-2 and TRBJ2-5; 10 nucleotides match TRBD2. Losses at the gene ends were 4 bases for V and 5 bases for J; bases not matched to a gene: 4. The CDR3 consists of 14 residues. Looked up from germline, CDR1 is WSHSY and CDR2 is SAAADI. The CDR3 DNA reads as TGCGCCAGCAGTGGACAGCGGGGGGGGGAGACCCAGTACTTC. Its protein is CASSGQRGGETQYF.

The chain uses TRBV5-6 and TRBJ1-4; 8 bases match TRBD1. The junction had 4 bases not matched to a gene; V was cut back by 0 bases and J by 6 bases. The CDR3 covers 15 residues. The germline V gene has CDR1 SGHDT and CDR2 YYEEEE. The CDR3 protein is CASSLGYRGDEKLFF. DNA for the CDR3: TGTGCCAGCAGCTTGGGGTACAGGGGGGATGAAAAACTGTTTTTT.

V and J are TRBV7-8 and TRBJ1-1; TRBD1 is a possible D gene (5 bases). Germline values: CDR1 SGHVS, CDR2 FQNEAQ. Trimming shortened V by 3 bases and J by 4 bases, and 18 bases separated the two germline ends. This CDR3 region has 16 residues. The chain's CDR3 is CASSLGSRGEGTEAFF. CDR3 DNA: TGTGCCAGCAGCTTGGGCTCTCGGGGCGAGGGCACTGAAGCTTTCTTT.

J is TRBJ2-3 and V is TRBV19; D may be TRBD1 (6 bases). The CDR3 length is 12 residues. Germline V CDR1 and CDR2: LNHDA, SQIVND (reference sequence). Trimming cost V 6 bases and J 6 bases, with 10 bases left between them. This CDR3 is CASRTRGDTQYF. As DNA, the CDR3 is TGTGCCAGTAGGACCAGGGGCGATACGCAGTATTTT.

This chain links TRBV4-1 with TRBJ1-4; weak D call: TRBD1 (5 bases). Trimming removed 1 base at V and 1 base at J, with 10 bases between. The CDR3 is 16 residues long. Germline V gene data show CDR1 as MGHRA and CDR2 as YSYEKL. The CDR3: CASSQAGRGTNEKLFF. The CDR3, as DNA: TGCGCCAGCAGCCAAGCCGGAAGGGGAACTAATGAAAAACTGTTTTTT.

This sequence joins TRBV5-1 and TRBJ1-4; D remains unclear. V gave up 0 bases and J gave up 1 base, with 16 bases separating them. Germline V gene lookup returns CDR1 SGHRS and CDR2 YFSETQ. The CDR3 has 18 amino acids. The CDR3 protein is CASSLAGRHVGTNEKLFF. The CDR3 region has the DNA TGCGCCAGCAGCTTGGCGGGCCGTCATGTAGGAACTAATGAAAAACTGTTTTTT.

This sequence joins TRBV7-2 and TRBJ1-2; D is uncertain. This CDR3 is 12 amino acids long. Germline V gives CDR1 SGHTA, CDR2 FQGNSA. Trimming took off 0 bases at V and 8 bases at J, with 7 bases between the two ends. The CDR3 nucleotides read TGTGCCAGCAGCTTAGCAGGGAGGGGCTACACCTTC. Translated: CASSLAGRGYTF.

The rearrangement uses TRBV21-1 and TRBJ2-3; the listed D gene, TRBD1, was not tested against the DNA. TRBV21-1 is reported as a pseudogene. CDR3 length: 20 residues. CDR3 sequence reads: CASSPPTREDSISSTDTQYF. CDR3 sequence (DNA): TGTGCCAGCAGCCCCCCAACCAGAGAGGACAGCATCTCTAGCACAGATACGCAGTATTTT.

The chain combines TRBV30 with TRBJ1-4; D is uncertain. Germline V gene lookup returns CDR1 GTSNPN and CDR2 SVGIG (reference sequence). This CDR3 spans 16 amino acids. Trimming shortened V by 5 bases and J by 3 bases, and 19 bases separated the two germline ends. CDR3 coding DNA: TGTGCCTGGGCTCCAAAGACCCCATCAGCTAATGAAAAACTGTTTTTT. This encodes CAWAPKTPSANEKLFF.

A single count supports this clone. The chain is built from TRBV30 and TRBJ1-1, with D unresolved. Germline-derived CDR1 and CDR2 are GTSNPN and SVGIG (reference sequence). The CDR3 is made up of 13 amino acids. V dropped 2 bases and J dropped 0 bases, with 7 bases sitting between them. DNA for the CDR3: TGTGCCTGGAGTCGTACAGTGAACACTGAAGCTTTCTTT. It specifies CAWSRTVNTEAFF.

This chain uses TRBV30 with TRBJ1-2, with D tentatively TRBD1 (6 bases). Deletions cut 3 bases from V and 8 bases from J, with 16 bases between. Germline CDR1 is GTSNPN and CDR2 is SVGIG (reference sequence). This CDR3 has 13 residues. The CDR3 sequence: CAWSSVQGRGYTF. The CDR3 region has the DNA TGTGCCTGGAGCAGTGTACAGGGTAGGGGCTACACCTTC.

V usage is TRBV7-9 and J usage is TRBJ2-1; 14 positions match TRBD2. The length of the CDR3 is 15 residues. Germline-derived CDR1 and CDR2 are SEHNR and FQNEAQ (reference sequence). V lost 11 bases, J lost 1 base, and 4 bases stayed unmatched. CDR3 coding DNA: TGTGCCGGACTAGCGGGGGGCCGGTCCTACAATGAGCAGTTCTTC. Translation gives CAGLAGGRSYNEQFF.

The gene calls are TRBV6-2 or TRBV6-3 and TRBJ2-1; 7 positions match TRBD1. The CDR3 contains 16 residues. The V gene's germline CDR1 is MNHEY and CDR2 SVGEGT. After removal of 2 bases from V and 9 bases from J, the junction contained 13 bases not matched to a gene. CDR3 in amino acids: CASSYTRQGFSVEQFF. As DNA, the CDR3 is TGTGCCAGCAGTTACACCCGACAGGGATTTAGTGTTGAGCAGTTCTTC.

This chain connects TRBV5-6 to TRBJ1-5; 8 nucleotides line up with TRBD1. From germline, CDR1 is SGHDT and CDR2 YYEEEE. V was pared by 2 bases and J by 0 bases, with 4 bases of the junction left unmatched. The CDR3 totals 16 residues. The CDR3 is CASSFRTGNSNQPQHF. In DNA form, the CDR3 reads TGTGCCAGCAGCTTCAGGACAGGGAATAGCAATCAGCCCCAGCATTTT.

V and J are TRBV27 and TRBJ1-5; 7 nucleotides match TRBD1. In germline, CDR1 is MNHEY, CDR2 SMNVEV (reference sequence). The CDR3 totals 14 residues. The V segment lost 5 bases and the J segment 2 bases; nucleotides outside the gene matches: 3. The CDR3 coding sequence is TGTGCCAGCAGTAGGGGGCAGGGCAATCAGCCCCAGCATTTT. Protein sequence: CASSRGQGNQPQHF.

This chain connects TRBV2 to TRBJ2-2, with D hard to call. Germline CDR1 SNHLY, CDR2 FYNNEI. CDR3 length equals 14 residues. The V end was cut by 8 bases, the J end by 0 bases, with 10 bases between. The CDR3 DNA sequence: TGTGCCAGCGGCTTGGGCGCGAACACCGGGGAGCTGTTTTTT. Translated: CASGLGANTGELFF.

J is TRBJ2-1 and V is TRBV5-8; D is undetermined. This CDR3 contains 14 residues. Trimming took 4 bases from V and 5 from J, leaving 13 bases between them. Looked up from germline, CDR1 is SGHTS and CDR2 is YDEGEE. CDR3 protein: CASSPIEGNNEQFF. The CDR3, as DNA: TGTGCCAGCAGCCCGATCGAAGGGAACAATGAGCAGTTCTTC.

The V and J genes are TRBV3-1 (or the pseudogene TRBV3-2) and TRBJ1-1, with 10 bases that match TRBD1. V shed 4 bases, J shed 5 bases, and the junction held 10 bases outside the gene matches. Germline CDR1 is LGHDT and CDR2 is YNNKEL (reference sequence). This CDR3 has 16 residues. CDR3 nucleotides: TGTGCCAGCAGCCCTACCCATGACAGGGGGCCTACTGAAGCTTTCTTT. This gives the protein CASSPTHDRGPTEAFF.

The CDR3 region is CASSPSGLSSGNTIYF. In DNA form, the CDR3 reads TGTGCCAGCTCACCTTCCGGGCTTAGCTCTGGAAACACCATATATTTT. This chain uses TRBV18 with TRBJ1-3, with no clear D. The germline V gene has CDR1 KGHSH and CDR2 LQKENI. The CDR3 is 16 residues long. The V end lost 3 bases, the J end lost 0 bases, and 12 bases lay between the germline ends.

The chain links TRBV5-1 to TRBJ2-7; D tentatively reads TRBD1 or TRBD2 (5 bases each). The CDR3 has 16 residues. CDR1 and CDR2 from the germline V gene are SGHRS and YFSETQ. V was shortened by 0 bases and J by 2 bases, with 15 bases between the two germline ends. CDR3 DNA: TGCGCCAGCAGCTTGGCCCGTGGCCGGGACGCCTACGAGCAGTACTTC. The encoded protein is CASSLARGRDAYEQYF.

Here the CDR3 reads CASSPPAGSNSPLHF. The CDR3 region has the DNA TGTGCCAGCTCACCACCCGCAGGCTCTAATTCACCCCTCCACTTT. The chain recombines TRBV18 with TRBJ1-6; the D is unclear. Germline CDR1 is KGHSH and CDR2 is LQKENI. The CDR3 covers 15 residues. V was shortened by 0 bases and J by 6 bases, with 9 bases between the two germline ends.

V and J are TRBV5-6 and TRBJ1-1; tentative D call: TRBD1 (5 bases). From germline, CDR1 is SGHDT and CDR2 YYEEEE. V was trimmed by 2 bases and J by 1 base, leaving 6 bases between them. This CDR3 has 13 residues. CDR3 nucleotide sequence: TGTGCCAGCAGCTTTGGGGGGAACACTGAAGCTTTCTTT. Its translation: CASSFGGNTEAFF.

The chain links TRBV14 to TRBJ2-3; TRBD2 aligns across 9 bases. There are 15 residues in the CDR3. V was clipped by 3 bases and J by 9 bases; unmatched bases: 10. Germline CDR1 and CDR2: SGHDN and FVKESK. The CDR3: CASSQTSGHHTTQYF. The CDR3 DNA is TGTGCCAGCAGCCAGACTAGCGGTCACCACACAACGCAGTATTTT.

The V call is TRBV7-2, the J call TRBJ1-1; 8 nucleotides line up with TRBD1. After removal of 3 bases from V and 5 bases from J, the junction contained 8 bases not matched to a gene. CDR1 and CDR2 (germline): SGHTA, FQGNSA. The CDR3 consists of 15 residues. CDR3 nucleotide sequence: TGTGCCAGCAGCTTGGTAGGACAGGGATGGACTGAAGCTTTCTTT. The encoded protein is CASSLVGQGWTEAFF.